This T cell receptor beta chain stems from a study of radiotherapy plus CTLA-4 blockade in lung cancer (dated by TCRdb to about 2018). Background on the whole study: Objective responses occurred in around 19% of enrolled patients, and about 30% achieved disease control. General findings and caveats noted by the study authors: The strongest predictors of response, as reported, were early dynamic changes in blood T cell clones along with a rise in serum interferon-beta after radiation. After treatment with radiotherapy and ipilimumab, TCR clones that originated in tumors expanded in peripheral blood.

In this study, focal radiation therapy paired with CTLA-4 blockade (ipilimumab) was tested in patients who had chemo-refractory metastatic non-small-cell lung cancer. The germline V gene encodes CDR1 KGHSH and CDR2 LQKENI. Measured from the cysteine to the phenylalanine, the CDR3 is 13 residues long. Only the CDR3 part of the read is kept: 39 bases, read in frame from the first base. V lost 3 bases and J lost 7 bases, and the count of bases not matched to a germline gene is 6. This clone has more than one count but fewer than ten. Its antigen has not been determined. No clone much larger than this one lies a single base away; base qualities are absent. Libraries were constructed by the immunoSEQ multiplex PCR assay. TCRdb retrieved this table from immuneACCESS and kept in-frame rearrangements only. Not all clones are present; in checked studies, unresolved V genes account for under half, and no reason is known for the remainder. In all, the sample holds 80,000 to 95,000 clones, and roughly four fifths of those were seen once. The leading ten clones occupy 0.75% to 1% of the sample.

This TCR was recovered from a human donor with non-small cell lung cancer who had stable disease on radiotherapy plus ipilimumab. The source was peripheral blood, collected from a patient treated with radiotherapy plus ipilimumab. The chain is assembled from TRBV18 and TRBJ2-7, with 7 middle bases fitting TRBD2. The encoded CDR3 is CASSPLREGEQYF. The nucleotides read TGTGCCAGCTCACCGCTGAGGGAGGGGGAGCAGTACTTC.